This TCR beta chain was captured in a study of T cells in Graves' hyperthyroidism and ophthalmopathy (dated by TCRdb to between 2019 and 2020). Some background on the complete study: Peripheral blood samples were taken at initial diagnosis, before any treatment was given. To identify distinguishing TCR V-J signatures, a discovery cohort of 90 to 100 patients was used, comprising 40 to 45 with Graves' ophthalmopathy and around 60 with stable Graves' hyperthyroidism. The paper reports TCR Vbeta CDR3 sequencing of fewer than 150 peripheral blood samples: over 40 ophthalmopathy, about 75 hyperthyroidism and around 17 progressor patients. An independent validation cohort of around 19 hyperthyroidism patients and about 16 patients who later progressed to ophthalmopathy tested prospective prediction of ophthalmopathy. The study also compared thyroid tissue and blood T-cell repertoires from several Graves' hyperthyroidism patients. Following sampling, methimazole starting at 30 mg daily was given to hyperthyroidism patients, and high-dose intravenous methylprednisolone was given to ophthalmopathy patients. The 100 or so discovery patients were divided at random into training and test sets in a 7:3 ratio. On the study overall, not on this receptor specifically: Blood samples also contained most of the expanded thyroid clonotypes (frequency above 0.001), which suggests that blood repertoires may reflect thyroid immune responses. A model built on a 13 V-J signature distinguished ophthalmopathy from stable hyperthyroidism, reaching approximately 89% sensitivity and around 81% specificity in cross-validation and 80%/75% in testing. In validation, progression to ophthalmopathy was predicted by the model with nearly 71% sensitivity and roughly 76% specificity, a median of around 6.5 months before onset. Sample size was not statistically predetermined, and blinding of investigators to group allocation was not performed.

Stable Graves' hyperthyroidism was defined as no progression to ophthalmopathy during 18 months of follow-up. Hyperthyroidism patients were newly diagnosed, with disease duration under 2 months, and aged 18 to 65 years. Any patient with an uncontrolled infection, another autoimmune disease, pregnancy or lactation was excluded. Diagnoses were established on the basis of clinical symptoms, serum thyroxine and TRAb, thyroid ultrasound, and orbital computed tomography. PBMCs were isolated from more than 9 ml of fresh peripheral blood by Ficoll-Paque density gradient centrifugation. Total RNA was extracted using Trizol reagent, and RNA quality was assessed on an Agilent 2100 Bioanalyzer. Turning to this clonotype: Its antigen is unknown. One base away there is no much larger clone; base qualities are not given.

The V end gives up 7 bases and the J end 5 bases, leaving 6 bases in the junction not matched to a gene. Reading from cysteine to phenylalanine, the CDR3 counts 13 amino acids. The sequence is cut down to CDR3 DNA, 39 bases in frame from base 1. From the germline V gene (reference sequence), CDR1 is LNHDA and CDR2 is SQIVND. Amplification of TCR beta CDR3 regions was carried out from RNA transcripts. For the first round of RT-PCR on the TCR CDR3, the HTBI primer set was used together with the Qiagen OneStep RT-PCR kit. A second multiplex PCR round built the libraries, followed by size selection and purification. The libraries were sequenced on an Illumina HiSeq2000 using paired-end 100 bp reads. Regarding the original processing steps: SOAPnuke was used to process the raw data, with reads discarded if the reads contained adapters or uncalled bases, had a mean Phred below 15, or lacked an exact constant-primer or identifier match. High-quality paired reads were merged using COPE v1.2.5, and each unique nucleotide sequence was defined as a clonotype. MiTCR v1.1 was used to align the clonotypes against IMGT TRBV, TRBD and TRBJ reference segments. Only V-J combinations with frequency above 0.0001, covering about 99% of repertoires, were analysed. A TCS score was defined as the ratio of F50 (clonal expansion) to E x V (chaos), with BLOSUM62-based TCRdist applied between CDR3 peptides within each V-J. Welch's t-statistics and random forest reduced around 520 V-J features to fewer than 15, which were used in a naive Bayes classifier (R e1071). The raw public reads went through TCRdb reprocessing: fastp at Q25, MiXCR clone calling, in-frame beta chains kept. All rows with the same CDR3 protein become a single entry with the most common DNA and genes. What appears here as the V and J calls and clone size reflects TCRdb's work, not the paper's. The sample table lists about 480,000 distinct CDR3 sequences, over 13% of them with a count of one. Jointly, the top ten make up under 20% of the sample.

The sequence was obtained from a woman aged 18-30 years with Graves' hyperthyroidism. Sequenced material: blood. This chain joins TRBV19 to TRBJ2-5, with TRBD1 identical over 8 junction bases. The DNA is TGTGCCAGTATGGACAGGGCTGGGGAGACCCAGTACTTC. It codes for CASMDRAGETQYF.